This TCR beta chain was recorded in a study of shared clonotypes between healthy human individuals. Looked up from germline, CDR1 is MNHNS and CDR2 is SASEGT. V dropped 4 bases and J dropped 4; count of bases not matched to a gene: 13. CDR3 size: 17 residues. Adult Caucasians living in Nashville, Tennessee made up all of the donors. A word on this clone: The antigen remains unidentified.

General observations from the study: Only blood samples were collected, and tissue repertoires likely differ.

In the authors' workflow: There were no quality scores in the junction-only immunoSEQ sequences, so filtering differed. Repertoires were generated with immunoSEQ multiplex PCR, while TCRdb's copy carries only in-frame clones and drops some. V, J and clone size are taken as reported in that table, and D and trimming were inferred from the DNA itself. This table has about 2.3 million clones, more than 85% appearing once. Sequenced sample: naive CD4+ T cells from PBMCs. Subset in this sample: CD45RA+ positively selected. The genes are TRBV6-1 and TRBJ2-5, with TRBD2 identical over 9 bases. This receptor was obtained from a man between 18 and 29 years old in good health. Some clones in this sample may be carry-over from other donors' samples. The CDR3 loop is CASSVVLAGRRRETQYF. As DNA, the CDR3 is TGTGCCAGCAGTGTCGTCCTAGCGGGACGACGGCGAGAGACCCAGTACTTC.